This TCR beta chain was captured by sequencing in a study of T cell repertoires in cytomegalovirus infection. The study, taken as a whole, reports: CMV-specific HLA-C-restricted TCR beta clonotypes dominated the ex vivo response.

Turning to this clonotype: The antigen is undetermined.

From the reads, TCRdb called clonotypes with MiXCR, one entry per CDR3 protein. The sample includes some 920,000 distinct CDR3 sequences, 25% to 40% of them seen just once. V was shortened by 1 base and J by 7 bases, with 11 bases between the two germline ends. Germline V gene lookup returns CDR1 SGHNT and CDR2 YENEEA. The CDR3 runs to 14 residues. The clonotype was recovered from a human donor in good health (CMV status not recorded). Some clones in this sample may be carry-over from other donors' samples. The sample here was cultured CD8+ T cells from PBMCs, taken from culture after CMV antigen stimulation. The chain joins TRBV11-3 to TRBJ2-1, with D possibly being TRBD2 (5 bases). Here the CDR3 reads CASSLGVGSNEQFF. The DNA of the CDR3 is TGTGCCAGCAGCTTAGGGGTTGGGAGTAATGAGCAGTTCTTC.